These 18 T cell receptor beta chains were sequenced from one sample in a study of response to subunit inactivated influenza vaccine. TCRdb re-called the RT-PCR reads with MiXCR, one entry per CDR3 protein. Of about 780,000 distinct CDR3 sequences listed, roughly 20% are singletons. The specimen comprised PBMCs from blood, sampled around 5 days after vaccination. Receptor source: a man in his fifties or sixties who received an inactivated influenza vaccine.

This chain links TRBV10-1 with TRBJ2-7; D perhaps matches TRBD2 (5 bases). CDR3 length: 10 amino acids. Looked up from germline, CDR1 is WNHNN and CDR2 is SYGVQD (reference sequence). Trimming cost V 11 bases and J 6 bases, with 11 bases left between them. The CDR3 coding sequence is TGCGCCGGGAGTAGTCGCGAGCAGTACTTC. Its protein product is CAGSSREQYF.

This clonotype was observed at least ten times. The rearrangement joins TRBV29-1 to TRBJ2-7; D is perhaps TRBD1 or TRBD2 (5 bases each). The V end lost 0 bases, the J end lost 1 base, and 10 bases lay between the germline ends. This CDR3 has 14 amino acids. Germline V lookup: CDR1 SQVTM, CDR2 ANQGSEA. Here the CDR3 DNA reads TGCAGCGTTGAAGACGGGGACCTATCCTACGAGCAGTACTTC. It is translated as CSVEDGDLSYEQYF.

The CDR3 bases are TGTGCCAGCCGGGACAGGGGGCGAGTCGAGTACTTC. This gives the protein CASRDRGRVEYF. J is TRBJ2-5 and V is TRBV19, with TRBD1 identical over 12 bases. This CDR3 contains 12 residues. J gave up 12 bases and V 9 bases, and 8 bases lay outside the gene matches. Germline values: CDR1 LNHDA, CDR2 SQIVND (reference sequence). The full variable domain, rest sourced from reference TRBV19 and TRBJ2-5, is DGGITQSPKYLFRKEGQNVTLSCEQNLNHDAMYWYRQDPGQGLRLIYYSQIVNDFQKGDIAEGYSVSREKKESFPLTVTSAQKNPTAFYLCASRDRGRVEYFGPGTRLLVL.

CDR3 sequence reads: CASSFPWVYEQYF. Written as DNA, the CDR3 is TGTGCCAGCAGTTTCCCGTGGGTCTACGAGCAGTACTTC. The chain recombines TRBV28 with TRBJ2-7; D gene uncertain. This CDR3 is 13 amino acids long. Germline assignment: CDR1 MDHEN and CDR2 SYDVKM. V dropped 3 bases and J dropped 3 bases, with 9 bases sitting between them.

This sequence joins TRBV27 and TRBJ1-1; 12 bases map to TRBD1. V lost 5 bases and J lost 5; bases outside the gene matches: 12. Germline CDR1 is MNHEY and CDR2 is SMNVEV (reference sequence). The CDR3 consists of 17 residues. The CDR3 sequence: CASSQPGTGGRGTEAFF. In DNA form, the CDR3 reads TGTGCCAGCAGTCAACCTGGGACAGGGGGCCGAGGGACTGAAGCTTTCTTT.

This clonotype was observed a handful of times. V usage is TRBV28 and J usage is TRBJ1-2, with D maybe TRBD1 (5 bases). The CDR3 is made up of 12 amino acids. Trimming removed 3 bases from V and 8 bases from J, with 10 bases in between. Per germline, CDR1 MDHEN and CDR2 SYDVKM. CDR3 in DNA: TGTGCCAGCAGTTTCGCCGGGGGAGGCTACACCTTC. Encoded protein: CASSFAGGGYTF.

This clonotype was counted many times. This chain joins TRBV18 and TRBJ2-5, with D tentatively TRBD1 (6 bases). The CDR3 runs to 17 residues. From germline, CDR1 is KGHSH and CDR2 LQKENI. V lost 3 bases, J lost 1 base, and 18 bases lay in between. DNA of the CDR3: TGTGCCAGCTCACCGTCCCAGGGGTTTTGGGGCCAAGAGACCCAGTACTTC. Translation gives CASSPSQGFWGQETQYF.

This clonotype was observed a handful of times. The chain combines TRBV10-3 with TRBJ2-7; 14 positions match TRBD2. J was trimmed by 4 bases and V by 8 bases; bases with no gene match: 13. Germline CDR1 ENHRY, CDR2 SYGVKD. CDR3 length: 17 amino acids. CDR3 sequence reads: CAIAGTSGSMGGYEQYF. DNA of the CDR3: TGTGCCATCGCCGGGACTAGCGGGAGCATGGGTGGGTACGAGCAGTACTTC.

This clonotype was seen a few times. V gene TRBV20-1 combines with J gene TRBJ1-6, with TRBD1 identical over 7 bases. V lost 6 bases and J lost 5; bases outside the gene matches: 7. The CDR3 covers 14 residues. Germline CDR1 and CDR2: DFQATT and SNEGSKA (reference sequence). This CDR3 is CSARGGVHNSPLHF. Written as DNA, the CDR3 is TGCAGTGCCAGGGGGGGTGTCCATAATTCACCCCTCCACTTT.

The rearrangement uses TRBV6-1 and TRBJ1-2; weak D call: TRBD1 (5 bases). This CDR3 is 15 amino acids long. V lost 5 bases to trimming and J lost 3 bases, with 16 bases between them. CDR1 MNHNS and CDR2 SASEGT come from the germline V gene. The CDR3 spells CASSPLSWGDYGYTF. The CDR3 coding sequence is TGTGCCAGCAGTCCGCTTTCGTGGGGCGACTATGGCTACACCTTC.

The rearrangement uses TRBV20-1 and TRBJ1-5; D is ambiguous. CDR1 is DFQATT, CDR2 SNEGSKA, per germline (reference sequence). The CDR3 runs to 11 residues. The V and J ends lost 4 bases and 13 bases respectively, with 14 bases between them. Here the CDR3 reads CSAKTEPLQHF. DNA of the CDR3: TGCAGTGCTAAAACAGAACCTCTACAGCATTTT.

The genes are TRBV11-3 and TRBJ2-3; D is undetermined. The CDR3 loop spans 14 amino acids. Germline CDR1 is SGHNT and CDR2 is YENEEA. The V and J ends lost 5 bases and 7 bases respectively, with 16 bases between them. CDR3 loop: CASSVGSGPYTQYF. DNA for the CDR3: TGTGCCAGCAGCGTCGGATCGGGCCCATATACGCAGTATTTT.

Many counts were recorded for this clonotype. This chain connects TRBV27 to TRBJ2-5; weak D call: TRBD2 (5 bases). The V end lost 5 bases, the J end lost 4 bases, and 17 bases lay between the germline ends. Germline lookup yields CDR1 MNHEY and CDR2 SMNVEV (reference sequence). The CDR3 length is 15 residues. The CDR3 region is CASSPTSAGLETQYF. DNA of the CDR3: TGTGCCAGCAGTCCCACCAGTGCGGGTTTAGAGACCCAGTACTTC.

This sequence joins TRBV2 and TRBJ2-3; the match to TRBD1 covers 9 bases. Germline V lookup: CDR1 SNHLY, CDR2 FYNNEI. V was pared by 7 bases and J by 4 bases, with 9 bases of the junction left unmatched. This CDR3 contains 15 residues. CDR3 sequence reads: CASNPGQGLPDTQYF. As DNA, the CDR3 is TGTGCCAGCAACCCGGGACAGGGCTTGCCAGATACGCAGTATTTT. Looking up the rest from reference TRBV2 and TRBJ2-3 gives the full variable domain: EPEVTQTPSHQVTQMGQEVILRCVPISNHLYFYWYRQILGQKVEFLVSFYNNEISEKSEIFDDQFSVERPDGSNFTLKIRSTKLEDSAMYFCASNPGQGLPDTQYFGPGTRLTVL.

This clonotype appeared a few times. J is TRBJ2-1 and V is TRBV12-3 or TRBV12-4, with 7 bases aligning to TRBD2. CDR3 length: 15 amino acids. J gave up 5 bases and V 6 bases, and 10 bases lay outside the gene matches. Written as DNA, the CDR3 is TGTGCCAGCAGGAACCGCGGGACTATGAACAATGAGCAGTTCTTC. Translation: CASRNRGTMNNEQFF.

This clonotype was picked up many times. In DNA form, the CDR3 reads TGTGCCAGCACGCGACCGGGCACAGATACGCAGTATTTT. Translating it yields CASTRPGTDTQYF. The V and J genes are TRBV25-1 and TRBJ2-3; no reliable D call. There are 13 residues in the CDR3. Trimming removed 7 bases from V and 1 base from J, with 9 bases in between. Germline CDR1 reads MGHDK; CDR2 reads SYGVNS.

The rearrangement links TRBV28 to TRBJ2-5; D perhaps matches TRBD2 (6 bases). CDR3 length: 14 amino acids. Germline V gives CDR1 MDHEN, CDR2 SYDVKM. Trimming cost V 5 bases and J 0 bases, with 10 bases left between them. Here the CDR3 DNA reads TGTGCCAGCAGTCCGGGACTCAACCAAGAGACCCAGTACTTC. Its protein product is CASSPGLNQETQYF.

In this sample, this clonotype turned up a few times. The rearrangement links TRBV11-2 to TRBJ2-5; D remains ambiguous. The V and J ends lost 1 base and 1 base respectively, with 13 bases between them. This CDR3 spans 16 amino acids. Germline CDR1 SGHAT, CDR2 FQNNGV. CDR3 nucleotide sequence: TGTGCCAGCAGCTTAGGTACTCGGAAACTCCAAGAGACCCAGTACTTC. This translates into CASSLGTRKLQETQYF.